These T cell receptor beta chains were read from a single sample in a study of T-cell reconstitution after alpha-beta-depleted transplantation in children. TCRdb re-derived calls from the PCR reads in MiXCR, one entry per CDR3 protein. The sample comprises 450,000 to 600,000 distinct CDR3 sequences, 10% to 15% of which are singletons, and around 2% rests with the top ten. Sequencing was performed on PBMCs, mostly from graft donor cells, taken 360 days after TCRalphabeta/CD19-depleted stem cell transplant. Receptors were obtained from a male patient between 10 and 17 years old who had a stem cell transplant for acute myeloid leukemia, so the T cells may come from the graft donor. CDR3s include the opening cysteine and the closing phenylalanine or tryptophan. D genes are given only for firm matches. The listing skips clone size in some rows; elsewhere it reads once, few, many or a size class.

j_gene: TRBJ2-7; v_gene: TRBV10-3; abundance: few; d_gene: .; CDR3aa: CAISEARTKAEQYF; CDR3nt: TGTGCCATCAGTGAAGCTAGGACGAAAGCCGAGCAGTACTTC
j_gene: TRBJ2-5; v_gene: TRBV28; abundance: few; d_gene: .; CDR3aa: CASSLGLRVGAETQYF; CDR3nt: TGTGCCAGCAGTTTAGGTCTTCGGGTTGGGGCAGAGACCCAGTACTTC
j_gene: TRBJ2-1; v_gene: TRBV12-3/TRBV12-4; abundance: .; d_gene: .; CDR3aa: CASSFSRTGLILSNEQFF; CDR3nt: TGTGCCAGCAGTTTCAGCCGGACTGGCCTGATATTAAGCAATGAGCAGTTCTTC
j_gene: TRBJ1-1; v_gene: TRBV30; abundance: .; d_gene: .; CDR3aa: CAWSPSLREVDTEAFF; CDR3nt: TGTGCCTGGAGCCCCAGTCTCAGGGAGGTTGACACTGAAGCTTTCTTT
j_gene: TRBJ2-1; v_gene: TRBV30; abundance: .; d_gene: .; CDR3aa: CAWSPLALQSSEQFF; CDR3nt: TGTGCCTGGAGTCCTCTAGCGCTCCAATCTTCTGAGCAGTTCTTC
j_gene: TRBJ1-5; v_gene: TRBV7-8; abundance: .; d_gene: .; CDR3aa: CASSLAGQVRNQPQHF; CDR3nt: TGTGCCAGCAGCTTAGCCGGGCAGGTACGAAATCAGCCCCAGCATTTT
j_gene: TRBJ2-5; v_gene: TRBV7-2; abundance: few; d_gene: TRBD2; CDR3aa: CASRLAGKTQYF; CDR3nt: TGTGCCAGCAGATTAGCGGGGAAGACCCAGTACTTC
j_gene: TRBJ2-1; v_gene: TRBV4-3; abundance: many; d_gene: .; CDR3aa: CASSQDLGNEQFF; CDR3nt: TGCGCCAGCAGCCAAGATCTGGGCAATGAGCAGTTCTTC
j_gene: TRBJ2-1; v_gene: TRBV7-9; abundance: few; d_gene: .; CDR3aa: CASRERSYNEQFF; CDR3nt: TGTGCCAGCAGGGAACGCTCCTACAATGAGCAGTTCTTC
j_gene: TRBJ2-5; v_gene: TRBV2; abundance: few; d_gene: .; CDR3aa: CASSAPEAQETQYF; CDR3nt: TGTGCCAGCAGCGCCCCAGAGGCTCAAGAGACCCAGTACTTC
j_gene: TRBJ2-7; v_gene: TRBV19; abundance: .; d_gene: .; CDR3aa: CASSIDTRDYEQYF; CDR3nt: TGTGCCAGTAGTATAGATACCCGGGACTACGAGCAGTACTTC
j_gene: TRBJ1-6; v_gene: TRBV12-3/TRBV12-4; abundance: few; d_gene: .; CDR3aa: CASSFTPNSPLHF; CDR3nt: TGTGCCAGCAGTTTTACTCCCAATTCACCCCTCCACTTT
j_gene: TRBJ2-7; v_gene: TRBV20-1; abundance: few; d_gene: .; CDR3aa: CSATGLDFTYEQYF; CDR3nt: TGCAGTGCTACTGGGCTGGACTTTACCTACGAGCAGTACTTC
j_gene: TRBJ2-1; v_gene: TRBV29-1; abundance: few; d_gene: .; CDR3aa: CSVEDLPYSGEYNEQFF; CDR3nt: TGCAGCGTTGAAGATCTACCCTATAGCGGCGAATACAATGAGCAGTTCTTC
j_gene: TRBJ1-4; v_gene: TRBV12-3/TRBV12-4; abundance: .; d_gene: TRBD1; CDR3aa: CASSPGQGARANEKLFF; CDR3nt: TGTGCCAGCAGTCCAGGACAGGGGGCGAGGGCTAATGAAAAACTGTTTTTT
j_gene: TRBJ2-7; v_gene: TRBV11-1; abundance: few; d_gene: TRBD2; CDR3aa: CASSTGTSGVTGTYEQYF; CDR3nt: TGTGCCAGCAGCACCGGGACTAGCGGGGTTACAGGGACCTACGAGCAGTACTTC
j_gene: TRBJ2-1; v_gene: TRBV13; abundance: .; d_gene: .; CDR3aa: CASSVGIAREQFF; CDR3nt: TGTGCCAGCAGTGTCGGAATAGCGAGGGAGCAGTTCTTC
j_gene: TRBJ2-1; v_gene: TRBV9; abundance: many; d_gene: TRBD2; CDR3aa: CASSARTSGTRNEQFF; CDR3nt: TGTGCCAGCAGCGCGAGGACTAGCGGGACTCGGAATGAGCAGTTCTTC
j_gene: TRBJ2-5; v_gene: TRBV5-1; abundance: many; d_gene: .; CDR3aa: CASSLDGRKETQYF; CDR3nt: TGCGCCAGCAGCTTGGACGGCAGGAAAGAGACCCAGTACTTC
j_gene: TRBJ2-7; v_gene: TRBV15; abundance: few; d_gene: TRBD2; CDR3aa: CATSRGNSGRAGEQYF; CDR3nt: TGTGCCACCAGCAGAGGAAATAGCGGGAGGGCCGGCGAGCAGTACTTC
j_gene: TRBJ2-2; v_gene: TRBV28; abundance: .; d_gene: .; CDR3aa: CASRPRSRPGELFF; CDR3nt: TGTGCCAGCAGACCACGATCCCGACCCGGGGAGCTGTTTTTT
j_gene: TRBJ2-7; v_gene: TRBV29-1; abundance: many; d_gene: TRBD1; CDR3aa: CSVSLFLAGTGGDEQYF; CDR3nt: TGCAGCGTTTCCCTATTCTTGGCCGGGACAGGGGGTGACGAGCAGTACTTC
j_gene: TRBJ2-7; v_gene: TRBV5-1; abundance: many; d_gene: TRBD2; CDR3aa: CASSGGLAGRSTYEQYF; CDR3nt: TGCGCCAGCAGCGGTGGACTAGCGGGAAGGTCGACCTACGAGCAGTACTTC
j_gene: TRBJ2-5; v_gene: TRBV6-5; abundance: .; d_gene: .; CDR3aa: CASSYRKWGTQETQYF; CDR3nt: TGTGCCAGCAGTTACCGCAAGTGGGGGACCCAAGAGACCCAGTACTTC
j_gene: TRBJ1-5; v_gene: TRBV12-3/TRBV12-4; abundance: many; d_gene: .; CDR3aa: CASSPSGTEAPQHF; CDR3nt: TGTGCCAGCAGTCCATCCGGGACGGAGGCTCCCCAGCATTTT
j_gene: TRBJ2-7; v_gene: TRBV5-1; abundance: many; d_gene: TRBD1; CDR3aa: CASSLSPGGKYEQYF; CDR3nt: TGCGCCAGCAGCTTGTCCCCAGGGGGCAAGTACGAGCAGTACTTC
j_gene: TRBJ2-2; v_gene: TRBV4-3; abundance: many; d_gene: .; CDR3aa: CASSQEPAIGELFF; CDR3nt: TGCGCCAGCAGCCAAGAACCAGCTATCGGGGAGCTGTTTTTT
j_gene: TRBJ2-1; v_gene: TRBV5-1; abundance: .; d_gene: TRBD2; CDR3aa: CASSSEPGLVGSNEQFF; CDR3nt: TGCGCCAGCAGCTCGGAGCCGGGACTAGTCGGGTCGAATGAGCAGTTCTTC
j_gene: TRBJ2-1; v_gene: TRBV12-3/TRBV12-4; abundance: many; d_gene: .; CDR3aa: CATNRGVYNEQFF; CDR3nt: TGTGCCACAAATAGGGGCGTTTACAATGAGCAGTTCTTC
j_gene: TRBJ2-7; v_gene: TRBV28; abundance: many; d_gene: TRBD2; CDR3aa: CASSPPAGVYEQYF; CDR3nt: TGTGCCAGCAGTCCTCCAGCGGGAGTTTACGAGCAGTACTTC
j_gene: TRBJ2-7; v_gene: TRBV7-2; abundance: few; d_gene: TRBD2; CDR3aa: CASSLDGTSYDEQYF; CDR3nt: TGTGCCAGCAGCTTAGACGGGACTAGCTATGACGAGCAGTACTTC
j_gene: TRBJ2-1; v_gene: TRBV28; abundance: once; d_gene: TRBD2; CDR3aa: CASSSRTSGNYNEQFF; CDR3nt: TGTGCCAGCAGTTCAAGGACTAGCGGGAACTACAATGAGCAGTTCTTC
j_gene: TRBJ2-1; v_gene: TRBV7-9; abundance: many; d_gene: TRBD2; CDR3aa: CASSPRGDSYNEQFF; CDR3nt: TGTGCCAGCAGCCCCCGGGGGGACTCCTACAATGAGCAGTTCTTC
j_gene: TRBJ2-2; v_gene: TRBV19; abundance: .; d_gene: .; CDR3aa: CASSEARFGELFF; CDR3nt: TGTGCCAGTAGTGAGGCCCGTTTTGGGGAGCTGTTTTTT
j_gene: TRBJ1-1; v_gene: TRBV7-2; abundance: few; d_gene: .; CDR3aa: CASSLAAGGSTEAFF; CDR3nt: TGTGCCAGCAGCTTAGCCGCGGGGGGTTCCACTGAAGCTTTCTTT
j_gene: TRBJ2-3; v_gene: TRBV7-2; abundance: few; d_gene: .; CDR3aa: CASSLVPGPSTDTQYF; CDR3nt: TGTGCCAGCAGCTTAGTTCCGGGACCTAGCACAGATACGCAGTATTTT
j_gene: TRBJ2-2; v_gene: TRBV11-3; abundance: few; d_gene: TRBD2; CDR3aa: CASSLVGLALSKNTGELFF; CDR3nt: TGTGCCAGCAGCTTAGTGGGACTAGCCCTTTCCAAGAACACCGGGGAGCTGTTTTTT
j_gene: TRBJ2-5; v_gene: TRBV9; abundance: few; d_gene: .; CDR3aa: CASSVQTRASQETQYF; CDR3nt: TGTGCCAGCAGCGTACAGACGAGGGCGTCACAAGAGACCCAGTACTTC
j_gene: TRBJ2-7; v_gene: TRBV6-5; abundance: few; d_gene: TRBD2; CDR3aa: CASSYRTSGPVLEQYF; CDR3nt: TGTGCCAGCAGTTACCGCACTAGCGGGCCAGTCCTCGAGCAGTACTTC
j_gene: TRBJ2-7; v_gene: TRBV7-6; abundance: .; d_gene: .; CDR3aa: CASSLFQGREQYF; CDR3nt: TGTGCCAGCAGCTTATTCCAGGGAAGAGAGCAGTACTTC
j_gene: TRBJ2-1; v_gene: TRBV5-5; abundance: few; d_gene: TRBD2; CDR3aa: CASSLRREGLGALNEQFF; CDR3nt: TGTGCCAGCAGCTTGAGGCGGGAGGGCCTTGGGGCCTTAAATGAGCAGTTCTTC
j_gene: TRBJ2-7; v_gene: TRBV6-1; abundance: many; d_gene: .; CDR3aa: CASTPTTFNGHEQYF; CDR3nt: TGTGCCAGCACTCCCACGACTTTCAATGGGCACGAGCAGTACTTC
j_gene: TRBJ2-1; v_gene: TRBV6-1; abundance: .; d_gene: TRBD1; CDR3aa: CASSRPGGSNEQFF; CDR3nt: TGTGCCAGCAGCCGACCAGGGGGCTCCAATGAGCAGTTCTTC
j_gene: TRBJ2-5; v_gene: TRBV29-1; abundance: few; d_gene: .; CDR3aa: CSAGPGQETQYF; CDR3nt: TGCAGCGCCGGTCCGGGCCAAGAGACCCAGTACTTC
j_gene: TRBJ2-7; v_gene: TRBV20-1; abundance: few; d_gene: TRBD2; CDR3aa: CSASGLAGGGYEQYF; CDR3nt: TGCAGTGCCTCGGGACTAGCGGGAGGGGGCTACGAGCAGTACTTC
j_gene: TRBJ2-1; v_gene: TRBV3-1; abundance: few; d_gene: TRBD2; CDR3aa: CASSQPGLANHNEQFF; CDR3nt: TGTGCCAGCAGCCAGCCGGGACTAGCGAACCACAATGAGCAGTTCTTC
j_gene: TRBJ2-2; v_gene: TRBV6-5; abundance: few; d_gene: .; CDR3aa: CASRGGVNTGELFF; CDR3nt: TGTGCCAGCAGGGGAGGCGTGAACACCGGGGAGCTGTTTTTT
j_gene: TRBJ2-6; v_gene: TRBV5-4; abundance: .; d_gene: .; CDR3aa: CASSLAGGANVLTF; CDR3nt: TGTGCCAGCAGCTTGGCGGGGGGGGCCAACGTCCTGACTTTC
j_gene: TRBJ2-3; v_gene: TRBV24-1; abundance: many; d_gene: .; CDR3aa: CATSDSDRVAYYTQYF; CDR3nt: TGTGCCACCAGTGATTCGGACAGAGTGGCATATTATACGCAGTATTTT
j_gene: TRBJ2-7; v_gene: TRBV28; abundance: .; d_gene: TRBD1; CDR3aa: CASRWDRGISYEQYF; CDR3nt: TGTGCCAGCAGATGGGACAGGGGAATCTCCTACGAGCAGTACTTC
j_gene: TRBJ2-7; v_gene: TRBV7-8; abundance: .; d_gene: TRBD2; CDR3aa: CASSFINGLAGEYEQYF; CDR3nt: TGTGCCAGCAGCTTTATAAACGGACTAGCGGGAGAGTACGAGCAGTACTTC
j_gene: TRBJ2-4; v_gene: TRBV7-8; abundance: many; d_gene: .; CDR3aa: CASSNGRGKNIQYF; CDR3nt: TGTGCCAGCAGCAATGGACGAGGCAAAAACATTCAGTACTTC
j_gene: TRBJ1-6; v_gene: TRBV6-5; abundance: few; d_gene: .; CDR3aa: CASSWQDPYNSPLHF; CDR3nt: TGTGCCAGCAGTTGGCAGGACCCGTATAATTCACCCCTCCACTTT